This TCR beta chain was recorded in a study of blood T cell repertoires in COVID-19. Turning to the study itself: Whether acute or convalescent, the COVID-19 samples came from the United States, Italy and Spain.

The CDR3 is 11 amino acids. Trimming took 6 bases from V and 6 from J, leaving 9 bases between them. TCRdb's copy holds only in-frame clones and misses some; the assay was immunoSEQ multiplex PCR. The profile covers some 200,000 clones, with approximately 78% appearing a single time and approximately 8.7% taken by the ten largest. Sequencing was carried out using PBMCs or T cells enriched from blood (not recorded which). This receptor was taken from a man aged 40-49 years who had recovered from COVID-19. The chain has TRBV5-3 and TRBJ1-1, with D maybe TRBD1 (5 bases). TRBV5-3 is treated as an ORF (open reading frame) with a function not yet certain. CDR3 nucleotides: TGTGCCAGAAACCGGGGGTCTGAAGCTTTCTTT. It translates to CARNRGSEAFF.